This T cell receptor (beta chain) was found in a study of T cell repertoires in cytomegalovirus infection (dated 2019 in TCRdb). Notes on the research overall: Donor HLA type was relevant to the analysis, as public TCR beta signatures indicated carriage of CMV infection together with the matching HLA type.

CDR1 and CDR2 were assigned from the germline V gene as LGHNA and YSLEER. There are 14 amino acids in the CDR3, from cysteine to phenylalanine inclusive. Of the read, only the CDR3 DNA is kept; its 42 bases are in frame from base 1. V is trimmed back by 0 bases and J by 7 bases, and the junction contains 1 base that no gene match accounts for. Beyond this particular receptor, the publication reports: The ex vivo response was dominated by HLA-C-restricted CMV-specific TCR beta clonotypes, which also provided the single most frequent clonotype in two of eight donors. Cumulative frequency of public TCR beta family members discriminated carriers of CMV infection plus the relevant HLA type in this cohort and an independent 352-donor cohort.

TCRdb names Illumina HiSeq 1500 as the instrument used. In-frame beta chains were kept once TCRdb had trimmed the public reads at Q25 with fastp and called clones with MiXCR. Rows matching on CDR3 protein sequence are summarized as one entry with the most common DNA and genes. The sample records fewer than 300,000 distinct CDR3 sequences, roughly 24% of which are singletons. The top ten clonotypes cover approximately 14% of the sample. A word on this clonotype: Which antigen it targets is not known. Base qualities are not recorded, but no much larger clone differs from it by a single base.

This clonotype was sampled from a human donor in good health (CMV status not recorded). Some clones in this sample may be carry-over from other donors' samples. Sequenced: PBMCs. This chain joins TRBV4-3 to TRBJ2-1; 9 junctional bases match TRBD2. The base sequence is TGCGCCAGCAGCCAAGACCTAGCGGGGAATGAGCAGTTCTTC. This translates into CASSQDLAGNEQFF.